This T cell receptor (beta chain) stems from a study of T cell repertoires in cytomegalovirus infection. Study details: Public TCR beta signatures indicated both CMV infection and matching HLA type. The study's findings and limits: CMV-specific TCR beta clonotypes restricted by HLA-C were the ones dominating the ex vivo response.

The CDR3 is 15 amino acids. In germline, CDR1 is SGHTA, CDR2 FQGTGA. This clonotype came up once. Its specificity is unknown. Sequence at one end of the junction differs from germline and may be a read error. Each CDR3 protein is one row after TCRdb ran MiXCR on the reads. The table lists fewer than 850,000 distinct CDR3 sequences, around 29% of them singletons. The sequence came from a human donor in good health (CMV status not recorded). Some clones in this sample may be carry-over from other donors' samples. Material: cultured CD8+ T cells from PBMCs, obtained from culture after CMV antigen stimulation. The J gene is TRBJ2-4, the V gene TRBV7-3, with 10 bases matching TRBD2. The CDR3 protein is CAGSSAGGPFYIQYF. DNA for the CDR3: TGTGCCGGCAGCTCAGCGGGGGGGCCGTTTTACATTCAGTACTTC. The whole variable domain, filled in from reference TRBV7-3 and TRBJ2-4, reads GAGVSQTPSNKVTEKGKYVELRCDPISGHTALYWYRQSLGQGPEFLIYFQGTGAADDSGLPNDRFFAVRPEGSVSTLKIQRTERGDSAVYLCAGSSAGGPFYIQYFGAGTRLSVL.